Listed below are T cell receptor beta chains from one sample, sequenced in a study of cytomegalovirus exposure and HLA in healthy donors. Profiled with immunoSEQ multiplex PCR; TCRdb holds only in-frame clones, not every one. The profile shows tens of thousands of clones, roughly 72% of them singletons. The source material was PBMCs. Receptors were obtained from a woman in her thirties in good health and CMV-seropositive. Each CDR3 is given with its conserved first and last residue. D genes are given only for firm matches. Where a row states a size, it is once, few, many or the class of an expanded clone; other rows omit it.

d_call: .
clone_size: .
v_call: TRBV15
j_call: TRBJ1-2
cdr3_aa: CATSRDKQGGGYTF
cdr3_nt: TGTGCCACCAGCAGAGATAAGCAGGGTGGCGGCTACACCTTC

d_call: .
clone_size: few
v_call: TRBV18
j_call: TRBJ1-1
cdr3_aa: CASSPQGMNTEAFF
cdr3_nt: TGTGCCAGCTCACCGCAGGGTATGAACACTGAAGCTTTCTTT

d_call: .
clone_size: .
v_call: TRBV18
j_call: TRBJ1-4
cdr3_aa: CASSPNVGGREKLFF
cdr3_nt: TGTGCCAGCTCACCAAACGTCGGGGGTAGAGAAAAACTGTTTTTT

d_call: .
clone_size: .
v_call: TRBV19
j_call: TRBJ1-5
cdr3_aa: CASSISVQANQPQHF
cdr3_nt: TGTGCCAGTAGTATCTCGGTTCAAGCTAATCAGCCCCAGCATTTT

d_call: TRBD1
clone_size: .
v_call: TRBV6-1
j_call: TRBJ1-5
cdr3_aa: CASSETLAGGGNQPQHF
cdr3_nt: TGTGCCAGCAGTGAGACCCTGGCAGGGGGCGGCAATCAGCCCCAGCATTTT

d_call: .
clone_size: .
v_call: TRBV27
j_call: TRBJ2-7
cdr3_aa: CASSAHYGGPYEQYF
cdr3_nt: TGTGCCAGCAGTGCTCACTACGGCGGGCCCTACGAGCAGTACTTC

d_call: .
clone_size: .
v_call: TRBV13
j_call: TRBJ2-1
cdr3_aa: CASSLATSSNEQFF
cdr3_nt: TGTGCCAGCAGCTTAGCGACTAGTTCCAATGAGCAGTTCTTC

d_call: TRBD2
clone_size: .
v_call: TRBV4-2
j_call: TRBJ2-5
cdr3_aa: CASSLMTSGREETQYF
cdr3_nt: TGTGCCAGCAGCCTAATGACTAGCGGGAGGGAAGAGACCCAGTACTTC

d_call: TRBD1
clone_size: .
v_call: TRBV25-1
j_call: TRBJ2-7
cdr3_aa: CASSEYGDSYEQYF
cdr3_nt: TGTGCCAGCAGTGAATACGGGGACAGTTACGAGCAGTACTTC

d_call: .
clone_size: .
v_call: TRBV5-4
j_call: TRBJ2-5
cdr3_aa: CATNARGETQYF
cdr3_nt: TGTGCCACCAACGCGAGAGGAGAGACCCAGTACTTC

d_call: .
clone_size: .
v_call: TRBV4-2
j_call: TRBJ1-1
cdr3_aa: CASSQDGGRTLPNTEAFF
cdr3_nt: TGTGCCAGCAGCCAAGATGGGGGCAGGACCTTGCCGAACACTGAAGCTTTCTTT

d_call: TRBD1
clone_size: .
v_call: TRBV5-1
j_call: TRBJ1-2
cdr3_aa: CASSLVGRGEGYTF
cdr3_nt: TGCGCCAGCAGCTTGGTCGGCAGGGGGGAAGGCTACACCTTC

d_call: TRBD2
clone_size: once
v_call: TRBV4-3
j_call: TRBJ2-3
cdr3_aa: CASSQDLAGGLTDTQYF
cdr3_nt: TGCGCCAGCAGCCAAGACCTAGCGGGAGGGCTCACAGATACGCAGTATTTT

d_call: TRBD1
clone_size: .
v_call: TRBV5-1
j_call: TRBJ1-5
cdr3_aa: CASSRGTGEDNQPQHF
cdr3_nt: TGCGCCAGCAGCCGCGGGACAGGGGAAGACAATCAGCCCCAGCATTTT

d_call: .
clone_size: .
v_call: TRBV6-1
j_call: TRBJ1-2
cdr3_aa: CASSSDSRYGYTF
cdr3_nt: TGTGCCAGCAGTTCCGACAGCCGCTATGGCTACACCTTC

d_call: TRBD2
clone_size: .
v_call: TRBV13
j_call: TRBJ2-1
cdr3_aa: CASSDRRGSRMFF
cdr3_nt: TGTGCCAGCAGCGACCGGCGGGGGTCCCGAATGTTCTTC

d_call: TRBD2
clone_size: .
v_call: TRBV18
j_call: TRBJ2-3
cdr3_aa: CASTGLAGADTQYF
cdr3_nt: TGTGCCAGCACCGGACTAGCGGGAGCGGATACGCAGTATTTT

d_call: TRBD2
clone_size: .
v_call: TRBV30
j_call: TRBJ2-5
cdr3_aa: CAWSEGLAGRETQYF
cdr3_nt: TGTGCCTGGAGTGAGGGACTAGCGGGTCGGGAGACCCAGTACTTC

d_call: .
clone_size: few
v_call: TRBV6-4
j_call: TRBJ2-1
cdr3_aa: CASRQSPGNEQFF
cdr3_nt: TGTGCCAGCAGACAGAGCCCAGGCAATGAGCAGTTCTTC

d_call: .
clone_size: few
v_call: TRBV6-5
j_call: TRBJ2-3
cdr3_aa: CASSYDRTLSTDTQYF
cdr3_nt: TGTGCCAGCAGTTACGACAGGACCCTTAGCACAGATACGCAGTATTTT

d_call: TRBD2
clone_size: .
v_call: TRBV28
j_call: TRBJ2-1
cdr3_aa: CASRSPSGRASEQFF
cdr3_nt: TGTGCCAGCAGATCCCCGAGCGGGAGGGCCAGTGAGCAGTTCTTC

d_call: .
clone_size: .
v_call: TRBV30
j_call: TRBJ2-1
cdr3_aa: CAWSVLGVNEQFF
cdr3_nt: TGTGCCTGGAGTGTACTGGGAGTCAATGAGCAGTTCTTC

d_call: .
clone_size: .
v_call: TRBV15
j_call: TRBJ1-1
cdr3_aa: CATSRDAGAYTEAFF
cdr3_nt: TGTGCCACCAGCAGAGATGCAGGGGCCTACACTGAAGCTTTCTTT

d_call: TRBD2
clone_size: .
v_call: TRBV7-8
j_call: TRBJ2-3
cdr3_aa: CASSFQREGLGDTQYF
cdr3_nt: TGTGCCAGCAGCTTTCAGCGGGAGGGCCTGGGAGATACGCAGTATTTT

d_call: .
clone_size: few
v_call: TRBV5-5
j_call: TRBJ2-6
cdr3_aa: CASSSQLNRAGANVLTF
cdr3_nt: TGTGCCAGCAGTTCTCAACTTAACAGGGCTGGGGCCAACGTCCTGACTTTC

d_call: .
clone_size: .
v_call: TRBV28
j_call: TRBJ1-1
cdr3_aa: CASSYSPKRENTEAFF
cdr3_nt: TGTGCCAGCAGTTACTCCCCCAAGAGGGAGAACACTGAAGCTTTCTTT

d_call: .
clone_size: once
v_call: TRBV6-5
j_call: TRBJ2-1
cdr3_aa: CASSSQVSNEQFF
cdr3_nt: TGTGCCAGCAGTTCTCAAGTCAGCAATGAGCAGTTCTTC

d_call: .
clone_size: .
v_call: TRBV2
j_call: TRBJ2-3
cdr3_aa: CASRGISGRSDTQYF
cdr3_nt: TGTGCCAGCAGAGGGATTTCGGGAAGGTCAGATACGCAGTATTTT

d_call: .
clone_size: .
v_call: TRBV2
j_call: TRBJ1-5
cdr3_aa: CASSGRPGGQPQHF
cdr3_nt: TGTGCCAGCAGTGGGAGACCGGGAGGTCAGCCCCAGCATTTT

d_call: TRBD2
clone_size: .
v_call: TRBV7-6
j_call: TRBJ2-7
cdr3_aa: CATSAGGGYSYEQYF
cdr3_nt: TGTGCCACCTCGGCCGGGGGGGGGTATTCCTACGAGCAGTACTTC

d_call: .
clone_size: few
v_call: TRBV4-1
j_call: TRBJ2-1
cdr3_aa: CASSQEFGGTHNEQFF
cdr3_nt: TGCGCCAGCAGCCAAGAATTTGGAGGGACCCACAATGAGCAGTTCTTC

d_call: TRBD1
clone_size: .
v_call: TRBV6-1
j_call: TRBJ1-1
cdr3_aa: CASSEAEGDRGYTEAFF
cdr3_nt: TGTGCCAGCAGTGAAGCGGAGGGGGACAGGGGGTACACTGAAGCTTTCTTT

d_call: TRBD2
clone_size: .
v_call: TRBV30
j_call: TRBJ2-1
cdr3_aa: CAWSPTRAGVSPNEQFF
cdr3_nt: TGTGCCTGGAGTCCAACTCGAGCGGGAGTATCCCCCAATGAGCAGTTCTTC

d_call: .
clone_size: .
v_call: TRBV21-1
j_call: TRBJ1-5
cdr3_aa: CASSKMHRDRERQPQHF
cdr3_nt: TGTGCCAGCAGCAAGATGCACCGGGACAGGGAACGTCAGCCCCAGCATTTT

d_call: .
clone_size: .
v_call: TRBV15
j_call: TRBJ2-2
cdr3_aa: CATSRGRGDTGELFF
cdr3_nt: TGTGCCACCAGCAGAGGTCGGGGAGACACCGGGGAGCTGTTTTTT

d_call: .
clone_size: .
v_call: TRBV6-5
j_call: TRBJ1-1
cdr3_aa: CASSYSMWAVDTEAFF
cdr3_nt: TGTGCCAGCAGTTACTCGATGTGGGCAGTGGACACTGAAGCTTTCTTT

d_call: .
clone_size: .
v_call: TRBV28
j_call: TRBJ1-2
cdr3_aa: CAGGGGIGYGYTF
cdr3_nt: TGTGCCGGAGGGGGGGGGATAGGTTATGGCTACACCTTC

d_call: .
clone_size: .
v_call: TRBV28
j_call: TRBJ2-7
cdr3_aa: CASSVYRYEQYF
cdr3_nt: TGTGCCAGCAGTGTCTACAGGTACGAGCAGTACTTC

d_call: TRBD1
clone_size: .
v_call: TRBV9
j_call: TRBJ1-2
cdr3_aa: CASSVADRVNGYTF
cdr3_nt: TGTGCCAGCAGCGTAGCGGACAGGGTGAATGGCTACACCTTC

d_call: .
clone_size: .
v_call: TRBV14
j_call: TRBJ2-7
cdr3_aa: CASSQDGALQGYEQYF
cdr3_nt: TGTGCCAGCAGCCAAGATGGGGCACTCCAAGGCTACGAGCAGTACTTC

d_call: .
clone_size: .
v_call: TRBV9
j_call: TRBJ1-1
cdr3_aa: CASSSRQGMNTEAFF
cdr3_nt: TGTGCCAGCAGCTCCCGACAAGGTATGAACACTGAAGCTTTCTTT

d_call: TRBD2
clone_size: .
v_call: TRBV7-9
j_call: TRBJ2-7
cdr3_aa: CASRELAGEDEQYF
cdr3_nt: TGTGCCAGCAGGGAACTAGCGGGAGAGGACGAGCAGTACTTC

d_call: TRBD2
clone_size: .
v_call: TRBV7-6
j_call: TRBJ2-1
cdr3_aa: CASSLVFGTSGQYNEQFF
cdr3_nt: TGTGCCAGCAGCTTAGTCTTTGGGACTAGCGGACAATACAATGAGCAGTTCTTC

d_call: TRBD1
clone_size: .
v_call: TRBV6-1
j_call: TRBJ1-4
cdr3_aa: CASKGTGITNEKLFF
cdr3_nt: TGTGCCAGCAAGGGGACAGGGATCACTAATGAAAAACTGTTTTTT

d_call: .
clone_size: .
v_call: TRBV28
j_call: TRBJ2-7
cdr3_aa: CAGASALGEQYF
cdr3_nt: TGTGCCGGAGCTAGCGCTCTGGGGGAGCAGTACTTC

d_call: .
clone_size: .
v_call: TRBV2
j_call: TRBJ2-2
cdr3_aa: CASTLLGQQNTGELFF
cdr3_nt: TGTGCCAGCACCCTTTTAGGACAGCAGAACACCGGGGAGCTGTTTTTT

d_call: .
clone_size: once
v_call: TRBV19
j_call: TRBJ1-2
cdr3_aa: CASMGYYGYTF
cdr3_nt: TGTGCCAGTATGGGCTACTATGGCTACACCTTC

d_call: .
clone_size: .
v_call: TRBV28
j_call: TRBJ1-2
cdr3_aa: CASSNHRGGGNYGYTF
cdr3_nt: TGTGCCAGCAGTAACCACCGCGGGGGGGGAAACTATGGCTACACCTTC